Described below is a single T cell receptor (beta chain) sequence and its context. Its antigen is still unknown. V gave up 7 bases and J gave up 2 bases; unmatched junction bases: 7. Germline lookup yields CDR1 SGHRS and CDR2 YFSETQ. This CDR3 is built from 14 residues. TCRdb keeps only in-frame clones here, not all; method: immunoSEQ multiplex PCR. Found here are 65,000 to 70,000 clones, approximately 83% of them singletons; the top ten hold roughly 6%. This record belongs to a study of T cell responses to AZD1222 COVID-19 vaccine. Overall study results and limits: Donors were mostly white British, more females; clonal diversity possibly underestimated.

The TCR sequence derives from an adult who received the AZD1222 COVID-19 vaccine. The sample was peripheral blood, taken 28 days after the second AZD1222 dose. The V gene is TRBV5-1, the J gene TRBJ2-7, with 9 positions matching TRBD1. Here the CDR3 reads CASGSRQGAYEQYF. CDR3 DNA: TGCGCCAGCGGATCCCGACAGGGGGCCTACGAGCAGTACTTC.